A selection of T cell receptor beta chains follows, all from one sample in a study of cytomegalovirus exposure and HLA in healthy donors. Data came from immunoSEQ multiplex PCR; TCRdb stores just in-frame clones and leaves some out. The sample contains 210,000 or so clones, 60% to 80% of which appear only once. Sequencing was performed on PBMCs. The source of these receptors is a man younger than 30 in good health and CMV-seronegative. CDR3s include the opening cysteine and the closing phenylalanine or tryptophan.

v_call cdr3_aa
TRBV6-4 CASSDVAGGSTDTQYF
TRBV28 CASSLTDSGLAGGDTQYF
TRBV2 CASRPGQGSYNSPLHF
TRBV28 CASRFVRAGELFF
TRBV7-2 CASSLLPTSTDTQYF
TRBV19 CASRSPSSYNEQFF
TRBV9 CASSVGAANYGYTF
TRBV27 CASSLKAGTVTSYGYTF
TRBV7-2 CASSLLDYTDTQYF
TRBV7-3 CASSLRSGDGTDTQYF
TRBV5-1 CASSSTGGATDTQYF
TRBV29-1 CSVGGLAGGEQYF
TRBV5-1 CASSRTSTLGGSYNEQFF
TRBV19 CASQGGIGRGGSGNTIYF
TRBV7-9 CASSPGFIGLNTEAFF
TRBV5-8 CASSAGLAGGRYQETQYF
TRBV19 CASSEPGLSTWQYF
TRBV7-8 CASSAGTGDDTQYF
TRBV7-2 CASSLAQTSSVEYF
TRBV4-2 CASSQDSSTGNSYEQYF
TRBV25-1 CASSPPGQRSYEQYF
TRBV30 CAWSVQGWGYTF
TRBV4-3 CASSQDSATRRTQYF
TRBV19 CASSKGTGVSSYNEQFF
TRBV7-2 CASSLAGYQETQYF
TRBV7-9 CASSIRRTTVSNGYTF
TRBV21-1 CASSKGEGDRGVGAYEQYF